Below, 15 T cell receptor beta chains from the same sample are listed, as sequenced in a study of cytomegalovirus exposure and HLA in healthy donors. Primers: 60 Vbeta forward and 13 Jbeta reverse. The assay was immunoSEQ multiplex PCR, and TCRdb's table has in-frame clones only and misses some. With approximately 77,000 clones in the sample, the ten largest clones hold about 4.2%. The sample taken for sequencing was PBMCs. The receptors originated from a man aged 25-45 years in good health and CMV-seronegative.

CDR3 in amino acids: CASSSWGTIHNEQFF. The CDR3 DNA sequence: TGTGCCAGCAGTTCCTGGGGGACTATTCACAATGAGCAGTTCTTC. This chain joins TRBV6-5 and TRBJ2-1, with TRBD2 matching 7 bases. The germline V gene encodes CDR1 MNHEY and CDR2 SVGAGI. The V and J ends lost 4 bases and 5 bases, in that order; junction bases with no gene match: 8. This CDR3 has 15 residues.

The chain couples TRBV7-2 to TRBJ2-5; TRBD2 aligns across 8 bases. Trimming took 5 bases from V and 7 from J; bases not matched to a gene: 9. The CDR3 has 14 residues. Germline V gene lookup returns CDR1 SGHTA and CDR2 FQGNSA. CDR3 sequence (DNA): TGTGCCAGCAGCCCGATAGCGGGATTGACGACCCAGTACTTC. This sequence encodes CASSPIAGLTTQYF.

The gene calls are TRBV5-6 and TRBJ1-1; 8 positions match TRBD1. V lost 2 bases to trimming and J lost 4 bases; unmatched junction nucleotides: 13. This CDR3 contains 17 residues. Germline CDR1 SGHDT, CDR2 YYEEEE. DNA of the CDR3: TGTGCCAGCAGCTTACGACAGGGGAGGGGTGTTGGCACTGAAGCTTTCTTT. This translates into CASSLRQGRGVGTEAFF.

The chain has TRBV5-1 and TRBJ1-4; D is unresolved. This CDR3 comprises 15 residues. Germline CDR1 SGHRS, CDR2 YFSETQ. Trimming took off 0 bases at V and 8 bases at J, with 14 bases between the two ends. CDR3 nucleotide sequence: TGCGCCAGCAGCTTGGGTGCGGGAGGCGGAGAAAAACTGTTTTTT. Translation gives CASSLGAGGGEKLFF.

The V and J genes are TRBV9 and TRBJ2-3, with D unclear. The CDR3 loop spans 16 amino acids. Germline assignment: CDR1 SGDLS and CDR2 YYNGEE. V was cut by 2 bases and J by 2 bases, with 15 bases left in between. This chain's CDR3 is CASSVEPAGYTDTQYF. CDR3 nucleotides: TGTGCCAGCAGCGTCGAACCGGCAGGATACACAGATACGCAGTATTTT.

The genes are TRBV7-3 and TRBJ2-3; D is uncertain. From germline, CDR1 is SGHTA and CDR2 FQGTGA. The CDR3 contains 13 residues. V lost 4 bases, J lost 4 bases, and 9 bases lay in between. In DNA form, the CDR3 reads TGTGCCAGCAGCTCATCCTACTCAGATACGCAGTATTTT. Its protein is CASSSSYSDTQYF.

V and J are TRBV29-1 and TRBJ1-5; D might be TRBD1 (6 bases). The CDR3 is made up of 13 amino acids. Germline V gene lookup returns CDR1 SQVTM and CDR2 ANQGSEA. With 5 bases removed from V and 7 bases from J, the gap between germline ends came to 15 bases. The DNA of the CDR3 is TGCAGCGTTCAACAGGGTACCGGGCAGCCCCAGCATTTT. Translating gives CSVQQGTGQPQHF.

The rearrangement joins TRBV5-1 to TRBJ2-7, with 10 bases identical to TRBD2. CDR3 length: 16 amino acids. The V gene end was trimmed by 4 bases and the J gene end by 6 bases; junction bases not matched to a gene: 13. Per germline, CDR1 SGHRS and CDR2 YFSETQ. Here the CDR3 DNA reads TGCGCCAGCAGCCCGTCCTCCACTAGCGGGGCCCTCGAGCAGTACTTC. Amino acid sequence: CASSPSSTSGALEQYF.

The chain carries TRBV11-2 and TRBJ2-7, with 7 bases identical to TRBD1. V shed 1 base and J 13 bases; nucleotides not matched to a gene: 16. The V gene's germline CDR1 is SGHAT and CDR2 FQNNGV. This CDR3 has 15 amino acids. The CDR3 bases are TGTGCCAGCAGCTTAGCGTTTCGAAGTTTGGGACAGACTTACTTC. The encoded protein is CASSLAFRSLGQTYF.

The V call is TRBV5-4, the J call TRBJ1-2; unclear D gene. Per germline, CDR1 SGHNT and CDR2 YYREEE (reference sequence). Trimming removed 8 bases from V and 4 bases from J, with 18 bases in between. The CDR3 sequence is 14 residues long. The CDR3 protein is CASSSTLSGYGYTF. In DNA form, the CDR3 reads TGTGCCAGTTCCTCGACTTTGTCCGGCTATGGCTACACCTTC.

This rearrangement joins TRBV2 to TRBJ2-3, with 8 bases matching TRBD2. Germline lookup yields CDR1 SNHLY and CDR2 FYNNEI. The CDR3 loop spans 16 amino acids. V lost 3 bases, J lost 5 bases, and 10 bases stayed unmatched. Here the CDR3 reads CASSEFRSGEVDTQYF. The CDR3 coding sequence is TGTGCCAGCAGTGAGTTTCGTAGCGGGGAGGTAGATACGCAGTATTTT.

This chain connects TRBV18 to TRBJ2-1; 10 nucleotides match TRBD2. The V segment lost 3 bases and the J segment 4 bases; nucleotides outside the gene matches: 6. The CDR3 contains 16 residues. Looked up from germline, CDR1 is KGHSH and CDR2 is LQKENI. The CDR3 here is CASSPFRTSGYNEQFF. The CDR3 nucleotides read TGTGCCAGCTCACCCTTTCGGACTAGCGGTTACAATGAGCAGTTCTTC.

The chain is built from TRBV4-2 and TRBJ1-2; 9 bases line up with TRBD1. Germline-derived CDR1 and CDR2 are LGHNA and YNFKEQ. The V gene end was trimmed by 4 bases and the J gene end by 4 bases; junction bases not matched to a gene: 13. The CDR3 spans 17 residues. CDR3 protein: CASSPEHRGRPGYGYTF. CDR3 in DNA: TGTGCCAGCAGCCCCGAGCACAGGGGGCGTCCGGGCTATGGCTACACCTTC.

This rearrangement joins TRBV5-4 to TRBJ2-1; 7 positions agree with TRBD1. Germline-derived CDR1 and CDR2 are SGHNT and YYREEE (reference sequence). This CDR3 comprises 17 residues. V shed 2 bases and J 7 bases; nucleotides not matched to a gene: 15. The DNA of the CDR3 is TGTGCCAGCAGCTTCCTTTTAACAGGGGAAATGGTAAATGAGCAGTTCTTC. Its translation: CASSFLLTGEMVNEQFF.

The chain recombines TRBV19 with TRBJ1-1, with 8 bases matching TRBD1. The CDR3 runs to 15 residues. V was pared by 4 bases and J by 4 bases, with 8 bases of the junction left unmatched. Germline V lookup: CDR1 LNHDA, CDR2 SQIVND (reference sequence). CDR3 DNA sequence: TGTGCCAGTAGTAGACTCCAGGGGGCCGGCACTGAAGCTTTCTTT. It encodes CASSRLQGAGTEAFF.